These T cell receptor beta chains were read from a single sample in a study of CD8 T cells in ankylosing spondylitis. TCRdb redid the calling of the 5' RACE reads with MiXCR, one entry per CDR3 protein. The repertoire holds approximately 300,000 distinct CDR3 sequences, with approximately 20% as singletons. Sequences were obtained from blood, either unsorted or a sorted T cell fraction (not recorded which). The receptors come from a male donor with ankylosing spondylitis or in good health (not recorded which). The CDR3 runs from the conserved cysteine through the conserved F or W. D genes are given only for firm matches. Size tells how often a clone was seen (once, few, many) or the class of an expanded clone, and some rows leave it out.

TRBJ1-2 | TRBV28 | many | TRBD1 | CASRSNRGYYGYTF | TGTGCCAGCAGATCGAACAGGGGTTACTATGGCTACACCTTC
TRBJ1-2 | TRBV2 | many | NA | CASRDDRTYGYTF | TGTGCCAGCAGGGATGACAGGACCTATGGCTACACCTTC
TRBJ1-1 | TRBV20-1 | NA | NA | CSARWENTEAFF | TGCAGTGCTAGATGGGAGAACACTGAAGCTTTCTTT
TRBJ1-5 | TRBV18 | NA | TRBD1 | CASSPRRGIQPQHF | TGTGCCAGCTCACCTCGCAGGGGGATTCAGCCCCAGCATTTT
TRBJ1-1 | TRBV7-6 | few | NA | CASSPRLNTEAFF | TGTGCCAGCAGCCCAAGATTGAACACTGAAGCTTTCTTT
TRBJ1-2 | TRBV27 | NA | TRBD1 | CASSTRDRGYGGYTF | TGTGCCAGCAGTACCCGGGACAGGGGGTATGGAGGCTACACCTTC
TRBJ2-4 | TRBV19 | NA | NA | CASRQGGAKNIQYF | TGTGCCAGTAGGCAGGGGGGCGCCAAAAACATTCAGTACTTC
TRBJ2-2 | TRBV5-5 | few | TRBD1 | CASSWTGKNTGELFF | TGTGCCAGCAGCTGGACAGGGAAGAACACCGGGGAGCTGTTTTTT
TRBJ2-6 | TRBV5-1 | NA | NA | CASSPKGFGGANVLTF | TGCGCCAGCAGCCCCAAGGGTTTTGGTGGGGCCAACGTCCTGACTTTC
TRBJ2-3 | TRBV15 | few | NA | CATSRDRAFGAGTDTQYF | TGTGCCACCAGCAGAGATAGGGCGTTTGGGGCAGGGACAGATACGCAGTATTTT
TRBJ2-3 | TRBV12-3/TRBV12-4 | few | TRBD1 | CASRAQGYTQYF | TGTGCCAGCAGAGCACAGGGGTATACGCAGTATTTT
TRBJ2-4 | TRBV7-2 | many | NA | CASSPRVSVAKNIQYF | TGTGCCAGCAGCCCCCGAGTTAGCGTTGCTAAAAACATTCAGTACTTC
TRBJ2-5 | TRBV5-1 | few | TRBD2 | CASSLGPGGIETQYF | TGCGCCAGCAGCTTGGGTCCGGGAGGAATAGAGACCCAGTACTTC
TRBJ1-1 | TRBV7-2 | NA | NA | CASSLDRTNTEAFF | TGTGCCAGCAGCTTAGACAGGACGAACACTGAAGCTTTCTTT
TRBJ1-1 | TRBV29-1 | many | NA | CSVDLGGWTTEAFF | TGCAGCGTTGACTTGGGTGGCTGGACCACTGAAGCTTTCTTT
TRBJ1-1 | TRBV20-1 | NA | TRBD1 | CSARPDRGNTEAFF | TGCAGTGCTAGACCCGACAGGGGGAACACTGAAGCTTTCTTT
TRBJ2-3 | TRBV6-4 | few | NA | CASSDRGTDTQYF | TGTGCCAGCAGTGACAGGGGCACAGATACGCAGTATTTT
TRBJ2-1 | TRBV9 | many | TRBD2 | CASALAGAINEQFF | TGTGCCAGTGCCCTAGCGGGGGCTATTAATGAGCAGTTCTTC
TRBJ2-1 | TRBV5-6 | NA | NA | CASSLMAEAYNEQFF | TGTGCCAGCAGCTTGATGGCAGAGGCCTACAATGAGCAGTTCTTC
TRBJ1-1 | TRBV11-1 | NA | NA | CASSSSVTEAFF | TGTGCCAGCAGCTCCTCGGTCACTGAAGCTTTCTTT
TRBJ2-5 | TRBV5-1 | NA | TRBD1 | CASSLGDRDGETQYF | TGCGCCAGCAGCTTGGGGGACAGGGATGGCGAGACCCAGTACTTC
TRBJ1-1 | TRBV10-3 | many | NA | CAIRERGNTEAFF | TGTGCCATCAGAGAACGAGGGAACACTGAAGCTTTCTTT
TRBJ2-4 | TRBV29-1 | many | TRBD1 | CSAGQAAVDIQYF | TGCAGCGCTGGACAGGCGGCGGTGGACATTCAGTACTTC
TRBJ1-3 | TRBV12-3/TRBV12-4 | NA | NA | CASSLYGRDSGNTIYF | TGTGCCAGCAGTTTATACGGACGCGACTCTGGAAACACCATATATTTT
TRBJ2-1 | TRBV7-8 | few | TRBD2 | CASSTGLAGGPKINEQFF | TGTGCCAGCAGCACGGGACTAGCGGGAGGGCCCAAGATCAATGAGCAGTTCTTC
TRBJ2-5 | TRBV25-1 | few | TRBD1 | CASSEPGQGALETQYF | TGTGCCAGCAGTGAACCGGGACAGGGGGCATTAGAGACCCAGTACTTC
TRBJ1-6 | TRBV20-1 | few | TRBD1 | CSARPGQGRSPLHF | TGCAGTGCTAGGCCCGGACAGGGGAGGTCACCCCTCCACTTT
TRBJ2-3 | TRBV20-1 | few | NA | CSAGSGNTDTQYF | TGCAGTGCTGGTAGCGGCAACACAGATACGCAGTATTTT
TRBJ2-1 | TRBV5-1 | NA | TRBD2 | CASSAPGGDEQFF | TGCGCCAGCAGCGCCCCGGGGGGGGATGAGCAGTTCTTC
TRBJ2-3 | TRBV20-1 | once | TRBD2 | CSARGLAGGPTDTQYF | TGCAGTGCTAGGGGACTAGCGGGAGGGCCCACAGATACGCAGTATTTT
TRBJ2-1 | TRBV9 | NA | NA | CASSASGGANSYNEQFF | TGTGCCAGCAGCGCGTCGGGTGGGGCTAACTCCTACAATGAGCAGTTCTTC
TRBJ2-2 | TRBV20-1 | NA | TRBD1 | CSAYRQGNTGELFF | TGCAGTGCCTACAGACAGGGAAACACCGGGGAGCTGTTTTTT
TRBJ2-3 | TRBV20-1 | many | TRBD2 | CSATLAGEDTQYF | TGCAGTGCTACACTAGCGGGAGAGGATACGCAGTATTTT